This TCR beta chain was identified during a study of blood T cell repertoires in COVID-19. As for the study in general: COVID-19 samples, acute and convalescent, were from the United States, Italy and Spain. From T cells, B-cell-depleted T cells, or PBMCs came the material, which was cDNA or gDNA.

This clone was counted once. Other DNA sequences in this sample translate to the same CDR3. The study drew participants aged about 18 to 89 years from fewer than 30 US areas. Which cohort a participant joined came from the clinical history participants gave. Germline trimming cut 3 bases from V and 6 bases from J; bases unmatched to any gene: 3. The CDR3 runs to 15 residues. Germline V gives CDR1 GTSNPN, CDR2 SVGIG (reference sequence). The assay was immunoSEQ multiplex PCR, and TCRdb's table has in-frame clones only and misses some. The table lists 150,000 to 200,000 clones, about 85% of them singletons, with about 6% in the top ten.

The sequence came from a middle-aged woman with acute COVID-19. Sequenced sample: PBMCs or T cells enriched from blood (not recorded which). The chain has TRBV30 and TRBJ2-3; 16 nucleotides line up with TRBD2. The CDR3 nucleotides read TGTGCCTGGAGAAAGGGACTAGCGGGAGGGGATACGCAGTATTTT. Translating gives CAWRKGLAGGDTQYF.